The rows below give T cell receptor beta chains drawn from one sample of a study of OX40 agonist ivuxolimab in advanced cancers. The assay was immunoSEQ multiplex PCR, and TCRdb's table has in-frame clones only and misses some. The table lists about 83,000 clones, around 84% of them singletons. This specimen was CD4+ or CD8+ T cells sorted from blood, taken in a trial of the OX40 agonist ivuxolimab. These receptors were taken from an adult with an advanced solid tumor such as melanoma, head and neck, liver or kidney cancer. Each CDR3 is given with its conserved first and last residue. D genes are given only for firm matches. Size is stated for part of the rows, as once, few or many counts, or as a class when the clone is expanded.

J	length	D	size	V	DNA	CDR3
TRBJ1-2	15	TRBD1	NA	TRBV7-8	TGTGCCAGCAGCGCGTCCCGGGACAGGGGGGGTGGCTACACCTTC	CASSASRDRGGGYTF
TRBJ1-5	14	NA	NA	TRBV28	TGTGCCAGCAGTTTTATCCAGGGTGCCCAGCCCCAGCATTTT	CASSFIQGAQPQHF
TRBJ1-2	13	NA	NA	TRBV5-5	TGTGCCAGCAGCTTGGAGTTTGCGGGAGGCTACACCTTC	CASSLEFAGGYTF
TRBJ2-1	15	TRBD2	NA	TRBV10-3	TGTGCCATCAGTGTCCTAGCGGAGGGCTACAATGAGCAGTTCTTC	CAISVLAEGYNEQFF
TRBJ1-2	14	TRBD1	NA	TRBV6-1	TGTGCCAGCGGGGGGGACAGAGCTAACTATGGCTACACCTTC	CASGGDRANYGYTF
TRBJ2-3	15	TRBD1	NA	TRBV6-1	TGTGCCAGCAGACCTCTGACAGGGCAGGCAGATACGCAGTATTTT	CASRPLTGQADTQYF
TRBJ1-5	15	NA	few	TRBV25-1	TGTGCCAGCTCCGATGCACAGGGAAGGAATCAGCCCCAGCATTTT	CASSDAQGRNQPQHF
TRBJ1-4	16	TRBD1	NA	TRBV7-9	TGTGCCAGCAGCCCCGAAGCGACAGGGGGAGGTGAAAAACTGTTTTTT	CASSPEATGGGEKLFF
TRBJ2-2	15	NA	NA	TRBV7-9	TGTGCCAGCAGCGCGCCCGGGGTGGGGACCGGGGAGCTGTTTTTT	CASSAPGVGTGELFF
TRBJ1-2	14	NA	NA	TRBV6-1	TGTGCCAGCAGTGAAGGGGGCTCGGTCTATGGCTACACCTTC	CASSEGGSVYGYTF
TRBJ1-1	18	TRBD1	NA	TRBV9	TGTGCCAGCAGCTCCTCAGGGGGCGCGTTGTCCGGCAACACTGAAGCTTTCTTT	CASSSSGGALSGNTEAFF
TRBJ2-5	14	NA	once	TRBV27	TGTGCCAGCAGTTTTACTAGGACCCAAGAGACCCAGTACTTC	CASSFTRTQETQYF
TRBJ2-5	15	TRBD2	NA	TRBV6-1	TGTGCCAGCAGTCCACTAGCGGTCGGAGGTCAGACCCAGTACTTC	CASSPLAVGGQTQYF
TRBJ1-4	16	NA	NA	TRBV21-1	TGTGCCAGCAGCAACGGACAGGGGGCCTTAGATGAAAAACTGTTTTTT	CASSNGQGALDEKLFF
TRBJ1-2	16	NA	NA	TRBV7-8	TGTGCCAGCAGCGAACAGAACAGGGTTTCTAACTATGGCTACACCTTC	CASSEQNRVSNYGYTF
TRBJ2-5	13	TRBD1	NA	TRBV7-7	TGTGCCAGCAGCACGGACAGGATCCAGACCCAGTACTTC	CASSTDRIQTQYF
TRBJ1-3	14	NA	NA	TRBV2	TGTGCCAGCAAAACAGCTACTAATGGAAACACCATATATTTT	CASKTATNGNTIYF